This passage covers 19 T cell receptor beta chains from one sample sequenced in a study of identical twins. TCRdb analysed the 5' RACE reads with MiXCR anew, one entry per CDR3 protein. The data show about 100,000 distinct CDR3 sequences, under 6.5% seen once. Sequences were obtained from memory T cells sorted from blood. These receptors were obtained from a woman aged 45-65 years in good health.

Ten or more counts support this clonotype. The chain recombines TRBV12-3 or TRBV12-4 with TRBJ2-3; D ambiguous. The CDR3 totals 15 residues. Trimming shortened V by 6 bases and J by 4 bases, and 17 bases separated the two germline ends. CDR3 protein: CASRPSAGISDTQYF. The DNA for the CDR3 is TGTGCCAGCAGGCCGTCGGCTGGGATATCAGATACGCAGTATTTT.

Many counts were recorded for this clonotype. The V and J genes are TRBV29-1 and TRBJ2-5; TRBD2 aligns across 11 bases. The V segment lost 6 bases and the J segment 5 bases; nucleotides outside the gene matches: 5. The CDR3 consists of 13 residues. Germline V gene data show CDR1 as SQVTM and CDR2 as ANQGSEA. The CDR3 spells CSVTSGSGETQYF. The CDR3, as DNA: TGCAGCGTAACTAGCGGGAGCGGTGAGACCCAGTACTTC.

This clonotype was observed a handful of times. This chain connects TRBV28 to TRBJ2-5, with D unclear. V shed 6 bases and J shed 2 bases, with 10 bases lying between them. The CDR3 length is 13 residues. Germline CDR1 MDHEN, CDR2 SYDVKM. CDR3 DNA: TGTGCCAGCAGACCGGGCCCTCAAGAGACCCAGTACTTC. It yields the protein CASRPGPQETQYF.

This clonotype was recorded many times. The chain is built from TRBV4-1 and TRBJ1-2, with D perhaps matching TRBD1 (5 bases). CDR3 size: 14 residues. Germline V CDR1 and CDR2: MGHRA, YSYEKL. Between the trimmed V and J ends, which lost 4 bases and 4 bases, there was a span of 13 bases. CDR3 coding DNA: TGCGCCAGCAGCCCTACCGGGACCGGCTATGGCTACACCTTC. This translates into CASSPTGTGYGYTF.

This clonotype was observed at least ten times. The chain uses TRBV6-6 and TRBJ2-7; D could derive from TRBD1 or TRBD2 (5 bases each). Trimming took 9 bases from V and 6 from J, leaving 12 bases between them. CDR1 is MNHNY and CDR2 is SVGAGI in the germline V gene (reference sequence). The CDR3 loop spans 11 amino acids. The chain's CDR3 is CASSGQREQYF. The CDR3 nucleotides read TGTGCCAGTTCGGGGCAACGCGAGCAGTACTTC.

This clonotype was seen at least ten times. This chain links TRBV5-6 with TRBJ1-1, with no clear D. This CDR3 is built from 13 residues. The V gene's germline CDR1 is SGHDT and CDR2 YYEEEE. V was shortened by 0 bases and J by 0 bases, with 3 bases between the two germline ends. The CDR3 is CASSLEVNTEAFF. In DNA form, the CDR3 reads TGTGCCAGCAGCTTGGAGGTGAACACTGAAGCTTTCTTT.

Concerning this clonotype itself: This may come from a read error, since a much larger clone is one base off. The chain employs TRBV2 and TRBJ2-1; TRBD2 agrees at 9 bases. There are 15 residues in the CDR3. The J segment lost 8 bases and the V segment lost 5 bases, leaving 10 bases of the junction unmatched. Germline CDR1 is SNHLY and CDR2 is FYNNEI. The CDR3 loop is CASSKPGLAFYEQFF. The CDR3 DNA sequence: TGTGCCAGCAGTAAGCCGGGACTAGCCTTCTATGAGCAGTTCTTC.

This clonotype was counted at least ten times. The gene calls are TRBV5-1 and TRBJ1-2; D gene unclear. There are 13 residues in the CDR3. V was pared by 4 bases and J by 0 bases, with 7 bases between. Germline V gene sequence: CDR1 SGHRS, CDR2 YFSETQ. The CDR3 region is CASSATANYGYTF. The CDR3 nucleotides read TGCGCCAGCAGCGCGACGGCTAACTATGGCTACACCTTC.

This clonotype has ten or more counts. The chain employs TRBV29-1 and TRBJ2-1; 7 bases agree with TRBD2. The trim removed 0 bases at V and 3 bases at J, leaving 5 bases unmatched. The germline V gene has CDR1 SQVTM and CDR2 ANQGSEA. The CDR3 contains 15 residues. The CDR3 loop is CSVEDPSGNYNEQFF. CDR3 bases: TGCAGCGTTGAAGATCCTAGCGGTAACTACAATGAGCAGTTCTTC.

There are many counts of this clonotype. The chain employs TRBV7-8 and TRBJ2-2; the D gene could be TRBD1 or TRBD2 (5 bases each). V lost 5 bases and J 7 bases, leaving 14 bases between the germline ends. Germline CDR1 reads SGHVS; CDR2 reads FQNEAQ. The CDR3 runs 14 residues. CDR3 protein: CASSDSGRDGELFF. CDR3 DNA: TGTGCCAGCAGCGACAGCGGACGGGACGGGGAGCTGTTTTTT.

This clonotype has a count of ten or more. The V call is TRBV7-8, the J call TRBJ2-7, with D tentatively TRBD1 or TRBD2 (5 bases each). Deletions cut 1 base from V and 3 bases from J, with 10 bases between. Germline assignment: CDR1 SGHVS and CDR2 FQNEAQ. The CDR3 runs to 14 residues. The CDR3 bases are TGTGCCAGCAGCTTAGAAAGAGGGGTCTACGAGCAGTACGTC. This sequence encodes CASSLERGVYEQYV.

This clonotype appeared many times. The chain recombines TRBV6-4 with TRBJ2-1, with D perhaps being TRBD1 or TRBD2 (5 bases each). Germline V gives CDR1 MRHNA, CDR2 SNTAGT. Trimming pared 3 bases from V and 5 bases from J, leaving 8 bases between. The CDR3 length is 13 residues. The CDR3, as DNA: TGTGCCAGCAGTGAGGGGGAGCACAATGAGCAGTTCTTC. Translated, it gives CASSEGEHNEQFF.

This clonotype occurred many times. The V gene is TRBV10-3, the J gene TRBJ1-1; D is perhaps TRBD1 (5 bases). This CDR3 region has 12 residues. Germline CDR1 is ENHRY and CDR2 is SYGVKD. Deletions cut 7 bases from V and 5 bases from J, with 11 bases between. In DNA, the CDR3 is TGTGCCATCAAGGACATGGGTACTGAAGCTTTCTTT. This codes for CAIKDMGTEAFF.

This clonotype was picked up many times. The CDR3 DNA follows: TGTGCCAGCAGTGAAAATCCCTTGGGGGGTGGCTACACCTTC. Translation gives CASSENPLGGGYTF. The chain couples TRBV2 to TRBJ1-2; a possible D gene is TRBD1 (5 bases). CDR1 is SNHLY and CDR2 is FYNNEI in the germline V gene. This CDR3 is 14 amino acids long. The germline V and J ends were trimmed by 2 bases and 7 bases, with 14 bases remaining between them. The full variable domain, in which reference TRBV2 and TRBJ1-2 provide the parts outside the CDR3, is EPEVTQTPSHQVTQMGQEVILRCVPISNHLYFYWYRQILGQKVEFLVSFYNNEISEKSEIFDDQFSVERPDGSNFTLKIRSTKLEDSAMYFCASSENPLGGGYTFGSGTRLTVV.

This clonotype has ten or more counts. This CDR3 is CSASWTGNLPYNEQFF. The DNA of the CDR3 is TGCAGTGCTAGTTGGACGGGAAACCTTCCCTACAATGAGCAGTTCTTC. The chain combines TRBV20-1 with TRBJ2-1; possibly TRBD2 for D (5 bases). The CDR3 loop spans 16 amino acids. Per the germline V gene, CDR1 is DFQATT and CDR2 is SNEGSKA (reference sequence). V was trimmed by 3 bases and J by 2 bases, leaving 17 bases between them.

This clonotype is categorized as medium-sized (0.01 to 0.1%). The chain joins TRBV20-1 to TRBJ2-1; 13 nucleotides agree with TRBD2. V gave up 6 bases and J gave up 8 bases; unmatched junction bases: 7. The CDR3 length is 14 residues. In germline, CDR1 is DFQATT, CDR2 SNEGSKA (reference sequence). CDR3 nucleotide sequence: TGCAGTGCCTCCGGGACTAGCGGGGTGGATGAGCAGTTCTTC. Its translation: CSASGTSGVDEQFF.

Judged by abundance, this clonotype is medium-sized. The chain carries TRBV5-1 and TRBJ2-1; no reliable D call. This CDR3 region has 13 residues. With 5 bases removed from V and 0 bases from J, the gap between germline ends came to 6 bases. Germline V gene data show CDR1 as SGHRS and CDR2 as YFSETQ. CDR3 in DNA: TGCGCCAGCAGACTTAGCTCCTACAATGAGCAGTTCTTC. It yields the protein CASRLSSYNEQFF.

This clonotype was seen ten or more times. The genes are TRBV30 and TRBJ2-2; 10 bases are shared with TRBD2. V gave up 5 bases and J gave up 2 bases; unmatched junction bases: 5. There are 15 residues in the CDR3. Germline CDR1 GTSNPN, CDR2 SVGIG (reference sequence). DNA for the CDR3: TGTGCCTGGCACCTAGCGGGGGTTAACACCGGGGAGCTGTTTTTT. Translated: CAWHLAGVNTGELFF. The entire variable domain, with the rest obtained from reference TRBV30 and TRBJ2-2, is as follows: SQTIHQWPATLVQPVGSPLSLECTVEGTSNPNLYWYRQAAGRGLQLLFYSVGIGQISSEVPQNLSASRPQDRQFILSSKKLLLSDSGFYLCAWHLAGVNTGELFFGEGSRLTVL.

This clonotype has ten or more counts. The CDR3 DNA sequence: TGCGCCAGCAGCCCTACACCCCGGACTTCAAGCGACAATGAGCAGTTCTTC. This encodes CASSPTPRTSSDNEQFF. V is TRBV5-1 and J is TRBJ2-1; D possibly corresponds to TRBD2 (5 bases). This CDR3 comprises 17 residues. The germline gives CDR1 SGHRS, CDR2 YFSETQ. V was pared by 4 bases and J by 5 bases, with 22 bases between.